This record concerns one T cell receptor beta chain sequence. The CDR3 has 14 residues. Germline CDR1 reads DFQATT; CDR2 reads SNEGSKA (reference sequence). These data come from a study of blood T cells in healthy people across ages. Next came a second PCR, run for roughly 6 to 11 cycles, which used a sample-barcoded 5' primer along with a J-beta primer mix. One entry per CDR3 protein results from TCRdb running MiXCR on the 5' RACE reads. The sample records hundreds of thousands of distinct CDR3 sequences, more than 45% being singletons. This chain uses TRBV20-1 with TRBJ2-4, with 14 bases identical to TRBD2. Matching the DNA end better, TRBJ2-7 makes the J call doubtful. This clonotype was sampled from a man younger than 45 in good health. Material for sequencing was blood. In DNA form, the CDR3 reads TGCAGTGCCACAGGGACTAGCGGGGGTTACGAGCAGTACTTC. This codes for CSATGTSGGYEQYF.